What follows is one T cell receptor (beta chain) and its context. What it binds is not known. These data come from a study of shared clonotypes between healthy human individuals. Study-wide results and limits: A limitation of the genetic and exposure-history diversity represented arose from few donors. Sample collection involved blood only; tissue repertoires are likely different. An effect of sequencing depth on clonotype sharing among donors was expected.

The germline V gene has CDR1 MNHNS and CDR2 SASEGT. The CDR3 extends over 14 amino acids. Trimming stripped 5 bases from V and 3 bases from J, with 13 bases between. Every unsorted PBMC PCR replicate was loaded with approximately 0.3 ug DNA, approximately 29,000 T cell genomes. This table comes from immunoSEQ multiplex PCR, and its TCRdb copy is limited to in-frame clones, with some not included. The top ten clones hold around 12% of a sample with fewer than 550,000 clones, nearly 80% of them seen once. The gene calls are TRBV6-1 and TRBJ2-5, with a tentative D call TRBD1 (5 bases). Sequenced material: PBMCs. The sequence derives from a woman aged 40 to 50 in good health. Some clones in this sample may be carry-over from other donors' samples. CDR3 sequence: CASSKGRPEETQYF. CDR3 coding DNA: TGTGCCAGCAGTAAGGGGCGGCCGGAAGAGACCCAGTACTTC.